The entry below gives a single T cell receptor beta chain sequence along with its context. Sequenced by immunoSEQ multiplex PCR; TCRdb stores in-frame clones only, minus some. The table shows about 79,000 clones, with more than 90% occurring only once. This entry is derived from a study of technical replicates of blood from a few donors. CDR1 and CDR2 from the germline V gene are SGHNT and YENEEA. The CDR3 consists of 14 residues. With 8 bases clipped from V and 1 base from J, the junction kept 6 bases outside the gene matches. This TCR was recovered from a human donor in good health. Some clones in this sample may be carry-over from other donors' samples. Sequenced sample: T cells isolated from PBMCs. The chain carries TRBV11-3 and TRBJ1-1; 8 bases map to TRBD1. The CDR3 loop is CASGSGQGNTEAFF. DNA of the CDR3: TGTGCCAGCGGGTCTGGACAGGGGAACACTGAAGCTTTCTTT. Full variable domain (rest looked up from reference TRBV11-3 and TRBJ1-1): EAGVVQSPRYKIIEKKQPVAFWCNPISGHNTLYWYLQNLGQGPELLIRYENEEAVDDSQLPKDRFSAERLKGVDSTLKIQPAELGDSAVYLCASGSGQGNTEAFFGQGTRLTVV.